Below, 5 T cell receptor beta chains from the same sample are listed, as sequenced in a study of T cell responses to AZD1222 COVID-19 vaccine (dated by TCRdb to the early 2020s). The meaning of the sample's time point label: about 28 days (+/-7) after the second vaccine dose. The library was prepared using the immunoSEQ multiplex PCR assay. Held by TCRdb, this immuneACCESS table contains in-frame sequences only and omits some clones. Under half of the omission traces to an unresolved V gene where checked; the cause of the rest is unknown. In all, the sample holds about 120,000 clones, and around 86% of those were seen once. The ten largest clones add up to around 3% of the sample. Sample: peripheral blood, taken 28 days after the second AZD1222 dose. These receptors all come from an adult who received the AZD1222 COVID-19 vaccine.

The chain combines TRBV5-4 with TRBJ1-4, with D uncertain. Germline loops: CDR1 SGHNT, CDR2 YYREEE (reference sequence). V was trimmed by 5 bases and J by 0 bases, leaving 11 bases between them. The CDR3 covers 15 residues. CDR3 sequence: CASRALESTNEKLFF. The CDR3 DNA reads TGTGCCAGCAGGGCTCTGGAGTCAACTAATGAAAAACTGTTTTTT. Looking up the rest from reference TRBV5-4 and TRBJ1-4 gives the full variable domain: ETGVTQSPTHLIKTRGQQVTLRCSSQSGHNTVSWYQQALGQGPQFIFQYYREEENGRGNFPPRFSGLQFPNYSSELNVNALELDDSALYLCASRALESTNEKLFFGSGTQLSVL.

This clone was observed a few times. This chain connects TRBV2 to TRBJ1-2; 7 nucleotides agree with TRBD1. CDR1 and CDR2 from the germline V gene are SNHLY and FYNNEI. V gave up 7 bases and J gave up 5 bases; unmatched junction bases: 10. The CDR3 loop spans 14 amino acids. The CDR3 protein is CASTPPGTDYGYTF. CDR3 DNA sequence: TGTGCCAGCACTCCCCCCGGGACAGATTATGGCTACACCTTC. Based on the CDR3 plus reference TRBV2 and TRBJ1-2, the full variable domain is EPEVTQTPSHQVTQMGQEVILRCVPISNHLYFYWYRQILGQKVEFLVSFYNNEISEKSEIFDDQFSVERPDGSNFTLKIRSTKLEDSAMYFCASTPPGTDYGYTFGSGTRLTVV.

This chain links TRBV28 with TRBJ2-7; TRBD1 matches 11 bases. V dropped 6 bases and J dropped 7; count of bases not matched to a gene: 2. CDR3 length: 12 residues. CDR1 MDHEN and CDR2 SYDVKM come from the germline V gene. The CDR3 protein is CASRDRGQEQYF. CDR3 nucleotide sequence: TGTGCCAGCAGGGACAGGGGGCAAGAGCAGTACTTC.

The chain joins TRBV2 to TRBJ1-2; D is ambiguous. The V end was cut by 6 bases, the J end by 9 bases, with 17 bases between. CDR1 is SNHLY and CDR2 is FYNNEI in the germline V gene. There are 13 residues in the CDR3. CDR3: CASSAMRLPSYTF. CDR3 nucleotide sequence: TGTGCCAGCAGCGCTATGCGGCTACCTAGCTACACCTTC. Combining the CDR3 with reference TRBV2 and TRBJ1-2 gives the whole variable domain EPEVTQTPSHQVTQMGQEVILRCVPISNHLYFYWYRQILGQKVEFLVSFYNNEISEKSEIFDDQFSVERPDGSNFTLKIRSTKLEDSAMYFCASSAMRLPSYTFGSGTRLTVV.

V usage is TRBV4-3 and J usage is TRBJ1-1, with TRBD1 matching 7 bases. Germline V gene lookup returns CDR1 LGHNA and CDR2 YSLEER. Trimming at V came to 4 bases and at J to 4 bases, leaving 3 bases not matched to a gene. The CDR3 has 13 residues. The CDR3 nucleotides are TGCGCCAGCAGCCTGGGACAGCTCACTGAAGCTTTCTTT. It encodes CASSLGQLTEAFF.